This TCR beta chain was identified during a study of shared T cell receptors in the human thymus. This clone was seen a single time. Here immunoSEQ multiplex PCR was the method, and the copy in TCRdb shows in-frame clones only, minus some. This table holds roughly 660,000 clones, roughly 90% found once. This same sample was also taken into another study, of human thymus T cells. That study adds: Infants served as donors; they were healthy and Finnish and were having corrective surgery for congenital heart defects. Resections obtained during corrective heart surgery supplied the thymus tissue.

The clonotype originates from a boy in the first two years of life with a congenital heart defect. What was sequenced was thymocytes.

This CDR3 is CASSHSCPSQPQHF. Here the CDR3 DNA reads TGCGCCAGCAGCCACAGTTGCCCCAGTCAGCCCCAGCATTTT. The genes are TRBV5-1 and TRBJ1-5; no clear D. The CDR3 is made up of 14 amino acids. Trimming pared 4 bases from V and 6 bases from J, leaving 14 bases between. The V gene's germline CDR1 is SGHRS and CDR2 YFSETQ.